This is a list of T cell receptor beta chains from one sample in a study of blood T cell repertoires in COVID-19. Sequencing used immunoSEQ multiplex PCR; TCRdb keeps in-frame clones, though not all of them. The table has over 100,000 clones, over 80% seen once; the top ten hold around a sixth. Sequencing used peripheral blood. The receptors stem from a woman aged 60-70 years with acute or convalescent COVID-19. The CDR3 runs from the conserved cysteine through the conserved F or W. D genes are given only for firm matches. For some rows the clone size is stated as once, few or many, or as a class when expanded; others skip it.

J,size,D,length,V,DNA,CDR3
TRBJ1-5,NA,NA,16,TRBV28,TGTGCCAGCAGTACCAACCAGGGGAAGAGCAATCAGCCCCAGCATTTT,CASSTNQGKSNQPQHF
TRBJ2-1,NA,NA,12,TRBV7-2,TGTGCCAGCAGCCCCCAGTCCCCCGAGCAGTTCTTC,CASSPQSPEQFF
TRBJ2-2,NA,NA,13,TRBV29-1,TGCAGCGTCCAAGTCCTAGACACCGGGGAGCTGTTTTTT,CSVQVLDTGELFF
TRBJ2-2,NA,TRBD2,15,TRBV7-8,TGTGCCAGTGGAACGGGACTAGCGCGTTTGGGGGAGCTGTTTTTT,CASGTGLARLGELFF
TRBJ1-5,NA,NA,14,TRBV18,TGTGCCAGCTCACCAAAAGCGAGCAATCAGCCCCAGCATTTT,CASSPKASNQPQHF
TRBJ2-3,NA,TRBD1,17,TRBV18,TGTGCCAGCTCACCAAATATGCAGGGGGCCTCCACAGATACGCAGTATTTT,CASSPNMQGASTDTQYF
TRBJ1-3,NA,TRBD1,16,TRBV3-1/TRBV3-2,TGTGCCAGCAGCCAAGGACAGGGGGCGACTGGAAACACCATATATTTT,CASSQGQGATGNTIYF
TRBJ2-1,NA,TRBD2,15,TRBV6-4,TGTGCCAGCAGTGACCAAGCGGGAGGTCCCAATGAGCAGTTCTTC,CASSDQAGGPNEQFF
TRBJ1-2,NA,NA,11,TRBV12-3/TRBV12-4,TGTGCCAGCAGCCGGGAAAAGGGCTACACCTTC,CASSREKGYTF
TRBJ1-1,NA,NA,15,TRBV6-1,TGTGCCAGCAGTGAAAGAGTGGGGAGGGACACTGAAGCTTTCTTT,CASSERVGRDTEAFF
TRBJ2-3,NA,NA,12,TRBV28,TGTGCCATTGCGGGAAGCACAGATACGCAGTATTTT,CAIAGSTDTQYF
TRBJ1-5,many,NA,15,TRBV4-1,TGCGCCAGCAGCCAAGGAGGTCTTAGCAATCAGCCCCAGCATTTT,CASSQGGLSNQPQHF
TRBJ1-1,few,NA,13,TRBV5-1,TGCGCCAGCAGCACCGGAGGGAACACTGAAGCTTTCTTT,CASSTGGNTEAFF
TRBJ2-2,NA,NA,15,TRBV2,TGTGCCAGCAGTGATCAGGGGGGGAACACCGGGGAGCTGTTTTTT,CASSDQGGNTGELFF
TRBJ1-5,NA,NA,11,TRBV29-1,TGCAGCGTCGGCGACAGGTCCCCCCAGCATTTT,CSVGDRSPQHF
TRBJ2-7,once,NA,14,TRBV28,TGTGCCAGCAGCCTCCCAGGCGAGGGCTGGGAGCAGTACTTC,CASSLPGEGWEQYF
TRBJ1-2,NA,NA,12,TRBV28,TGTGCCAGCAGTTGGGGGGGCTATGGCTACACCTTC,CASSWGGYGYTF
TRBJ2-7,once,TRBD2,18,TRBV27,TGTGCCAGCAGTTTATATGGGACTAGCGGGAGGGCCGGGTACGAGCAGTACTTC,CASSLYGTSGRAGYEQYF
TRBJ2-1,NA,TRBD1,16,TRBV7-3,TGTGCCAGCAGCGCTGCCGGGACAGGGGAAGGTTATGAGCAGTTCTTC,CASSAAGTGEGYEQFF
TRBJ2-7,NA,TRBD1,11,TRBV28,TGTGCCAGCGGGGACAGCTACGAGCAGTACTTC,CASGDSYEQYF
TRBJ1-2,NA,TRBD1,13,TRBV19,TGTGCCAGTAGTATGGGACAGAACTATGGCTACACCTTC,CASSMGQNYGYTF
TRBJ1-2,NA,NA,11,TRBV20-1,TGCAGTGCTAGAGAGACTAATGGCTACACCTTC,CSARETNGYTF
TRBJ2-1,NA,NA,14,TRBV3-1/TRBV3-2,TGTGCCAGCAGCCTAGGGGGGGCCAGCAATGAGCAGTTCTTC,CASSLGGASNEQFF
TRBJ1-1,NA,NA,14,TRBV5-1,TGCGCCAGCAGCTTCGGGAGCACGAACACTGAAGCTTTCTTT,CASSFGSTNTEAFF
TRBJ2-2,once,NA,13,TRBV5-6,TGTGCCAGCACCGAGCTGGGGGGCGGGGAGCTGTTTTTT,CASTELGGGELFF
TRBJ1-2,NA,NA,12,TRBV12-3/TRBV12-4,TGTGCCAGCAGTTTAGCCGACTGGGGCTACACCTTC,CASSLADWGYTF
TRBJ2-4,NA,TRBD2,18,TRBV27,TGTGCCAGCAGTTTAGGGTGGATCGGCGGGAGGTCCAAAAACATTCAGTACTTC,CASSLGWIGGRSKNIQYF